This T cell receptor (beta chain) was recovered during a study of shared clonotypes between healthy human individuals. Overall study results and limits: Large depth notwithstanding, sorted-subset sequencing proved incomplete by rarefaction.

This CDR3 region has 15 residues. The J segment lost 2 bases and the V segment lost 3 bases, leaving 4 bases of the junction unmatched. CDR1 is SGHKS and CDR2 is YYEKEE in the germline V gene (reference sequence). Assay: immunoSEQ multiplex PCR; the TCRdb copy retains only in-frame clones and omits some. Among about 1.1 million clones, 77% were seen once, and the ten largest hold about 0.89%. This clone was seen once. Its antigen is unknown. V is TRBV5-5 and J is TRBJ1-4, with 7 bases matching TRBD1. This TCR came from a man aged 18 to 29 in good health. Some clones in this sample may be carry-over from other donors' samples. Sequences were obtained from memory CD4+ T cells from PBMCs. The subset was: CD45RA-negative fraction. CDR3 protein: CASSSPGGTNEKLFF. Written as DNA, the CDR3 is TGTGCCAGCAGCTCACCAGGGGGTACTAATGAAAAACTGTTTTTT.